This TCR beta chain stems from a study of blood T cell repertoires in COVID-19. The wider study: T cells, B-cell-depleted T cells, or PBMCs provided the cDNA or gDNA that served as material.

The V and J ends lost 2 bases and 5 bases, in that order; junction bases with no gene match: 3. CDR3 length: 14 amino acids. Germline V gene lookup returns CDR1 LNHDA and CDR2 SQIVND (reference sequence). Clones were sequenced by immunoSEQ multiplex PCR, and TCRdb holds only the in-frame ones, with some missing. The sample consists of more than 110,000 clones, about 79% of them appearing once. The sequenced sample consisted of peripheral blood. The rearrangement joins TRBV19 to TRBJ2-4; 7 nucleotides match TRBD1. The origin of this receptor is an elderly woman with active or convalescent COVID-19. CDR3 in amino acids: CASSIQGQQNIQYF. In DNA, the CDR3 is TGTGCCAGTAGTATACAGGGACAGCAAAACATTCAGTACTTC.